Listed here are 32 T cell receptor beta chains from one sample, sequenced in a study of T cell responses to AZD1222 COVID-19 vaccine listed by TCRdb under 2021. This sample's time point label indicates: baseline before first vaccination. Libraries were made using the immunoSEQ multiplex PCR assay. TCRdb provides this immuneACCESS table in a form limited to in-frame rearrangements. Some clones are lacking; in checked studies, under half of them reflect an unresolved V gene, and why the rest are absent is not known. Present in this sample are 100,000 to 150,000 clones, roughly 93% of which were seen just once. 4.5% to 6% of the sample is taken by the ten largest. This specimen was peripheral blood, taken on day 0 of AZD1222 vaccination. The receptors originated from an adult in good health.

The rearrangement joins TRBV12-5 to TRBJ1-5; D call uncertain. This CDR3 is built from 15 residues. In germline, CDR1 is LGHNT, CDR2 FRNRAP. V lost 1 base and J 6 bases, leaving 13 bases between the germline ends. The CDR3 nucleotides are TGTGCTAGTGGTTTGGAGTTAGGTTCGGGTCAGCCCCAGCATTTT. This codes for CASGLELGSGQPQHF.

The chain has TRBV7-2 and TRBJ1-5, with 11 bases aligning to TRBD1. The CDR3 contains 15 residues. Unmatched junction bases numbered 2, after V lost 1 base and J lost 6 bases. Per germline, CDR1 SGHTA and CDR2 FQGNSA. In DNA form, the CDR3 reads TGTGCCAGCAGCTTAGTCGGGACAGGGGGTCAGCCCCAGCATTTT. Translation: CASSLVGTGGQPQHF. Complete variable domain (other parts from reference TRBV7-2 and TRBJ1-5): GAGVSQSPSNKVTEKGKDVELRCDPISGHTALYWYRQSLGQGLEFLIYFQGNSAPDKSGLPSDRFSAERTGGSVSTLTIQRTQQEDSAVYLCASSLVGTGGQPQHFGDGTRLSIL.

The chain recombines TRBV7-2 with TRBJ1-5; 8 bases fit TRBD1. The length of the CDR3 is 13 residues. The V and J ends lost 3 bases and 5 bases, in that order; junction bases with no gene match: 0. Germline V lookup: CDR1 SGHTA, CDR2 FQGNSA. The CDR3 reads CASSLTGDQPQHF. CDR3 in DNA: TGTGCCAGCAGCTTGACAGGGGATCAGCCCCAGCATTTT. Supplemented by reference TRBV7-2 and TRBJ1-5, the full variable domain reads GAGVSQSPSNKVTEKGKDVELRCDPISGHTALYWYRQSLGQGLEFLIYFQGNSAPDKSGLPSDRFSAERTGGSVSTLTIQRTQQEDSAVYLCASSLTGDQPQHFGDGTRLSIL.

V and J are TRBV20-1 and TRBJ2-1; no clear D. The CDR3 consists of 11 residues. In germline, CDR1 is DFQATT, CDR2 SNEGSKA (reference sequence). V lost 3 bases and J lost 6, with 6 bases in between. In DNA form, the CDR3 reads TGCAGTGCTAGCGAGGCCAATGAGCAGTTCTTC. Translated, it gives CSASEANEQFF.

CDR3 DNA: TGTGCCAGCCGCGTGGCGTTTGGACAGGGCCTGAATCAGCCCCAGCATTTT. As protein: CASRVAFGQGLNQPQHF. The rearrangement links TRBV27 to TRBJ1-5; TRBD1 agrees at 8 bases. CDR1 and CDR2 (germline): MNHEY, SMNVEV (reference sequence). V lost 8 bases to trimming and J lost 4 bases; unmatched junction nucleotides: 16. The CDR3 is 17 amino acids.

V usage is TRBV5-1 and J usage is TRBJ2-7; D gene unclear. The CDR3 sequence is 17 residues long. CDR1 is SGHRS, CDR2 YFSETQ, per germline. Trimming pared 0 bases from V and 4 bases from J, leaving 20 bases between. The CDR3 region has the DNA TGCGCCAGCAGCTTGGTTCGATCGTCCACCCAACCATACGAGCAGTACTTC. Residues: CASSLVRSSTQPYEQYF.

This chain links TRBV9 with TRBJ1-5; D may be TRBD1 (6 bases). This CDR3 region has 14 residues. Trimming took off 0 bases at V and 5 bases at J, with 9 bases between the two ends. Germline V CDR1 and CDR2: SGDLS, YYNGEE. The CDR3 protein is CASSVEQGDQPQHF. For the CDR3, the DNA is TGTGCCAGCAGCGTAGAACAGGGAGATCAGCCCCAGCATTTT.

The chain uses TRBV28 and TRBJ2-7, with D maybe TRBD2 (6 bases). Germline CDR1 is MDHEN and CDR2 is SYDVKM. The ends were cut back, 5 bases at V and 3 bases at J, with 11 bases in the middle. The CDR3 is made up of 13 amino acids. The CDR3 coding sequence is TGTGCCAGCAGTAGGGACTTGTACTACGAGCAGTACTTC. It specifies CASSRDLYYEQYF. Using reference TRBV28 and TRBJ2-7 for the parts outside the CDR3, the full variable domain is DVKVTQSSRYLVKRTGEKVFLECVQDMDHENMFWYRQDPGLGLRLIYFSYDVKMKEKGDIPEGYSVSREKKERFSLILESASTNQTSMYLCASSRDLYYEQYFGPGTRLTVT.

The rearrangement links TRBV25-1 to TRBJ1-2; no clear D. The CDR3 runs 13 residues. In germline, CDR1 is MGHDK, CDR2 SYGVNS. The germline V and J ends were trimmed by 3 bases and 2 bases, with 7 bases remaining between them. Here the CDR3 reads CASSDLENYGYTF. CDR3 coding DNA: TGTGCCAGCAGTGATTTAGAAAACTATGGCTACACCTTC.

The sample holds one count of this clone. V gene TRBV3-1 (or the pseudogene TRBV3-2) combines with J gene TRBJ1-6; weak D call: TRBD1 (6 bases). CDR1 and CDR2 from the germline V gene are LGHDT and YNNKEL (reference sequence). This CDR3 has 14 residues. The V end was cut by 6 bases, the J end by 10 bases, with 16 bases between. The CDR3 loop reads CASRDIGGDSPLHF. CDR3 nucleotide sequence: TGTGCCAGCAGGGACATAGGGGGAGACTCACCCCTCCACTTT.

J is TRBJ1-4 and V is TRBV21-1; no DNA check was done on the table's D call, TRBD1. TRBV21-1 is shown as a pseudogene. The length of the CDR3 is 15 residues. In nucleotides, the CDR3 is TGTGCCAGCAGCAAAAGGGACAGGTCTAATGAAAAACTGTTTTTT. Protein product: CASSKRDRSNEKLFF.

This clone was seen once. The chain employs TRBV7-3 and TRBJ2-3, with 11 nucleotides matching TRBD2. Looked up from germline, CDR1 is SGHTA and CDR2 is FQGTGA. The CDR3 is 18 residues long. Losses at the gene ends were 4 bases for V and 2 bases for J; bases not matched to a gene: 11. The CDR3 DNA reads as TGTGCCAGCAGCTCCAGGGGGACTAGCGGTCGTAACACAGATACGCAGTATTTT. Translated, it gives CASSSRGTSGRNTDTQYF.

The gene calls are TRBV5-5 and TRBJ2-7; 13 positions match TRBD2. The CDR3 has 14 residues. With V trimmed by 4 bases and J by 5 bases, 3 bases remained unmatched. Germline V gene sequence: CDR1 SGHKS, CDR2 YYEKEE (reference sequence). The CDR3 loop reads CASSRTSGSDEQYF. CDR3 DNA sequence: TGTGCCAGCAGCCGGACTAGCGGGAGTGACGAGCAGTACTTC.

V usage is TRBV11-2 and J usage is TRBJ2-2; TRBD2 agrees at 11 bases. Germline assignment: CDR1 SGHAT and CDR2 FQNNGV. This CDR3 is 17 amino acids long. Germline trimming cut 3 bases from V and 9 bases from J; bases unmatched to any gene: 12. The CDR3 DNA sequence: TGTGCCAGCAGCTTCACAACTAGCGGGGGCCGTCACCGGGAGCTGTTTTTT. Translated, it gives CASSFTTSGGRHRELFF.

The chain combines TRBV30 with TRBJ1-4, with 8 bases aligning to TRBD1. Germline values: CDR1 GTSNPN, CDR2 SVGIG (reference sequence). The V gene end was trimmed by 2 bases and the J gene end by 3 bases; junction bases not matched to a gene: 2. The CDR3 spans 14 residues. The CDR3 sequence is CAWSRDRSNEKLFF. The CDR3 nucleotides read TGTGCCTGGAGTCGGGACAGGTCTAATGAAAAACTGTTTTTT.

The rearrangement uses TRBV19 and TRBJ2-1; D is uncertain. CDR1 is LNHDA and CDR2 is SQIVND in the germline V gene (reference sequence). Trimming pared 7 bases from V and 7 bases from J, leaving 17 bases between. The CDR3 has 14 amino acids. The chain's CDR3 is CASNLGPKVNEQFF. CDR3 bases: TGTGCCAGTAATCTGGGCCCAAAAGTGAATGAGCAGTTCTTC.

This clone was counted a single time. The chain carries TRBV30 and TRBJ2-3; TRBD1 or TRBD2 may be the D gene (5 bases each). The CDR3 extends over 17 amino acids. V dropped 0 bases and J dropped 0 bases, with 16 bases sitting between them. Germline-derived CDR1 and CDR2 are GTSNPN and SVGIG (reference sequence). The DNA for the CDR3 is TGTGCCTGGAGTGTACGGAGGACAATTACTAGCACAGATACGCAGTATTTT. Protein product: CAWSVRRTITSTDTQYF.

CDR3 region: CASRTGGSGEQYF. The CDR3, as DNA: TGTGCCAGCCGGACAGGGGGCTCGGGAGAGCAGTACTTC. This rearrangement joins TRBV7-2 to TRBJ2-7; TRBD1 matches at 11 bases. CDR1 and CDR2 from the germline V gene are SGHTA and FQGNSA. Trimming took 8 bases from V and 7 from J; bases not matched to a gene: 7. The CDR3 is 13 residues long.

This rearrangement joins TRBV4-2 to TRBJ2-3; 12 bases fit TRBD2. The CDR3 is 18 residues long. Germline trimming cut 0 bases from V and 1 base from J; bases unmatched to any gene: 5. CDR1 and CDR2 (germline): LGHNA, YNFKEQ. The CDR3 protein is CASSQEGLAGTGTDTQYF. The CDR3 DNA follows: TGTGCCAGCAGCCAAGAAGGACTAGCGGGGACGGGCACAGATACGCAGTATTTT.

The J gene is TRBJ2-5, the V gene TRBV5-6, with D uncertain. The CDR3 sequence is 14 residues long. V lost 1 base to trimming and J lost 1 base, with 8 bases between them. The germline V gene encodes CDR1 SGHDT and CDR2 YYEEEE. The CDR3 protein is CASSLIGTQETQYF. As DNA, the CDR3 is TGTGCCAGCAGCTTGATCGGTACCCAAGAGACCCAGTACTTC.

The gene calls are TRBV7-9 and TRBJ1-4, with 7 bases aligning to TRBD1. Germline V CDR1 and CDR2: SEHNR, FQNEAQ (reference sequence). V lost 5 bases, J lost 0 bases, and 9 bases stayed unmatched. CDR3 length: 17 amino acids. The CDR3 DNA reads TGTGCCAGCAGCACCGACAGGGCGTTTCCAACTAATGAAAAACTGTTTTTT. Its protein is CASSTDRAFPTNEKLFF.

The chain recombines TRBV7-2 with TRBJ2-7; TRBD2 matches 10 bases. CDR3 length equals 13 residues. The J segment lost 0 bases and the V segment lost 8 bases, leaving 1 base of the junction unmatched. Germline assignment: CDR1 SGHTA and CDR2 FQGNSA. Written as DNA, the CDR3 is TGTGCCAGCGCTAGCGGGGGCTCCTACGAGCAGTACTTC. Its protein product is CASASGGSYEQYF.

In this sample, this clone turned up once. This chain links TRBV11-2 with TRBJ1-2; unclear D gene. There are 12 residues in the CDR3. Germline CDR1 SGHAT, CDR2 FQNNGV. The V and J ends lost 1 base and 4 bases respectively, with 4 bases between them. The CDR3 DNA reads as TGTGCCAGCAGCTTAGGCTTCTATGGCTACACCTTC. It is translated as CASSLGFYGYTF.

V usage is TRBV7-3 and J usage is TRBJ2-3, with TRBD2 matching 7 bases. V shed 3 bases, J shed 4 bases, and the junction held 1 base outside the gene matches. The CDR3 has 13 amino acids. The germline CDR1 and CDR2 sequences are SGHTA and FQGTGA. The CDR3 region is CASSFTSADTQYF. The CDR3 DNA follows: TGTGCCAGCAGCTTTACTAGCGCAGATACGCAGTATTTT.

The chain employs TRBV6-5 and TRBJ1-2; TRBD1 might be the D (5 bases). Trimming stripped 0 bases from V and 2 bases from J, with 10 bases between. CDR1 MNHEY and CDR2 SVGAGI come from the germline V gene. The CDR3 runs 15 residues. The chain's CDR3 is CASSYSAGGNYGYTF. CDR3 sequence (DNA): TGTGCCAGCAGTTACTCTGCGGGGGGGAACTATGGCTACACCTTC.

The chain has TRBV6-1 and TRBJ1-5, with TRBD1 as a possible D gene (6 bases). The CDR3 covers 16 residues. V lost 1 base and J 1 base, leaving 11 bases between the germline ends. Germline-derived CDR1 and CDR2 are MNHNS and SASEGT. The CDR3 DNA reads as TGTGCCAGCAGTGAAGTTGGGGGGCTGAGCAATCAGCCCCAGCATTTT. It encodes CASSEVGGLSNQPQHF.

The CDR3 protein is CASSQDQGEGDEQYF. The CDR3 nucleotides read TGTGCCAGCAGCCAAGACCAGGGGGAAGGAGATGAGCAGTACTTC. The chain joins TRBV9 to TRBJ2-7; 7 nucleotides line up with TRBD1. The ends lost 4 bases at V and 7 bases at J; junction bases unmatched: 14. The CDR3 has 15 residues. Germline V gives CDR1 SGDLS, CDR2 YYNGEE.

This clone is termed large (0.1 to 1%). The chain has TRBV7-6 and TRBJ2-4, with unresolved D. Between the trimmed V and J ends, which lost 2 bases and 0 bases, there was a span of 14 bases. The length of the CDR3 is 17 residues. CDR1 SGHVS and CDR2 FNYEAQ come from the germline V gene. The CDR3 reads CASSLYSGEGAKNIQYF. The CDR3 DNA reads TGTGCCAGCAGCTTATATTCTGGAGAAGGAGCCAAAAACATTCAGTACTTC.

The chain uses TRBV11-2 and TRBJ2-1, with TRBD2 identical over 7 bases. CDR1 is SGHAT, CDR2 FQNNGV, per germline. Losses at the gene ends were 6 bases for V and 0 bases for J; bases not matched to a gene: 8. CDR3 size: 16 residues. CDR3 sequence (DNA): TGTGCCAGCAGAAAAATCGGGGGGAGCTCCTACAATGAGCAGTTCTTC. This translates into CASRKIGGSSYNEQFF.

The chain employs TRBV2 and TRBJ1-5, with 12 bases fitting TRBD1. Trimming removed 2 bases from V and 1 base from J; junction bases left unmatched: 6. CDR3 length equals 18 residues. Germline assignment: CDR1 SNHLY and CDR2 FYNNEI. The CDR3 sequence: CASSETGTGGPSNQPQHF. In DNA form, the CDR3 reads TGTGCCAGCAGTGAAACCGGGACAGGGGGCCCAAGCAATCAGCCCCAGCATTTT.

The V call is TRBV6-6, the J call TRBJ1-1, with D possibly TRBD1 on 6 matching bases. The CDR3 contains 14 residues. Germline V CDR1 and CDR2: MNHNY, SVGAGI (reference sequence). Trimming stripped 6 bases from V and 5 bases from J, with 16 bases between. The CDR3 loop is CASSLNRVRTEAFF. CDR3 nucleotide sequence: TGTGCCAGCAGCTTGAACAGGGTTCGGACTGAAGCTTTCTTT.

This chain links TRBV7-3 with TRBJ1-1; tentative D call: TRBD1 (5 bases). The germline CDR1 and CDR2 sequences are SGHTA and FQGTGA. This CDR3 has 13 residues. V lost 5 bases and J 6 bases, leaving 13 bases between the germline ends. Here the CDR3 DNA reads TGTGCCAGCAGCACGTATCGGGGGGCTGAAGCTTTCTTT. It yields the protein CASSTYRGAEAFF.